This record concerns one T cell receptor beta chain sequence. The data originate from a study of blood T cell repertoires in COVID-19. Study information: Whether acute or convalescent, the COVID-19 samples came from the United States, Italy and Spain.

Authors' processing steps: Reference gene primer amplification gave nucleated cell count estimates. Generated by immunoSEQ multiplex PCR, the TCRdb table keeps only in-frame clones and is missing some. The DNA was the basis for D and trimming; V, J and clone size are from that table. This table holds about 200,000 clones, roughly 75% found once. Germline V gene sequence: CDR1 GTSNPN, CDR2 SVGIG (reference sequence). The CDR3 is 16 residues long. Trimming took off 0 bases at V and 5 bases at J, with 16 bases between the two ends. The sequence derives from an older woman with acute or convalescent COVID-19. The specimen was peripheral blood. The chain employs TRBV30 and TRBJ1-4, with a possible D match to TRBD1 (6 bases). The CDR3 protein is CAWSVKTGGTNEKLFF. The CDR3, as DNA: TGTGCCTGGAGTGTAAAAACGGGGGGCACCAATGAAAAACTGTTTTTT.